A selection of T cell receptor beta chains follows, all from one sample in a study of T cells in Graves' hyperthyroidism and ophthalmopathy. TCRdb re-analysed the multiplex PCR reads in MiXCR, keeping a single row per CDR3 protein. Here the sample spans roughly 100,000 distinct CDR3 sequences, 35% to 45% being singletons. Input material: peripheral blood or thyroid tissue (not recorded which). Source of these receptors: a young woman with Graves' hyperthyroidism. The CDR3 runs from the conserved cysteine through the conserved F or W. The D gene is left open where the match is weak. The size entry is marked missing in some rows and otherwise reads once, few, many or a size class.

cdr3_nt: TGTGCCAGCAGGGGCAGCAATCAGCCCCAGCATTTT
cdr3_aa: CASRGSNQPQHF
d_call: -
clone_size: many
j_call: TRBJ1-5
v_call: TRBV28

cdr3_nt: TGTGCCATAACTAACAATCCCTACGAGCAGTACTTC
cdr3_aa: CAITNNPYEQYF
d_call: -
clone_size: medium-sized
j_call: TRBJ2-7
v_call: TRBV10-3

cdr3_nt: TGCGCCAGCAGCGGACAGGGGAATTCACCCCTCCACTTT
cdr3_aa: CASSGQGNSPLHF
d_call: TRBD1
clone_size: many
j_call: TRBJ1-6
v_call: TRBV5-1

cdr3_nt: TGTGCCAGCAGTTACAGACAGGGGCATGACTATGGCTACACCTTC
cdr3_aa: CASSYRQGHDYGYTF
d_call: TRBD1
clone_size: -
j_call: TRBJ1-2
v_call: TRBV6-6

cdr3_nt: TGCAGTGCTAGAATAACCTCAGGCACAGATACGCAGTATTTT
cdr3_aa: CSARITSGTDTQYF
d_call: -
clone_size: many
j_call: TRBJ2-3
v_call: TRBV20-1

cdr3_nt: TGTGCCAGCTACAGGGGGAAACTGTTTTTT
cdr3_aa: CASYRGKLFF
d_call: TRBD1
clone_size: many
j_call: TRBJ1-4
v_call: TRBV25-1

cdr3_nt: TGTGCCAGCAGTGCTTCTACAGTGGTAGAGCACTACCAGCCCCAGCATTTT
cdr3_aa: CASSASTVVEHYQPQHF
d_call: -
clone_size: once
j_call: TRBJ1-5
v_call: TRBV25-1

cdr3_nt: TGCGCCAGCAGCCAAGAAGTTAGCAGGGGAAAAGCTTTCTTT
cdr3_aa: CASSQEVSRGKAFF
d_call: -
clone_size: many
j_call: TRBJ1-1
v_call: TRBV4-1

cdr3_nt: TGCGCCAGCAGTGGGACAGGCCTTAATTCACCCCTCCACTTT
cdr3_aa: CASSGTGLNSPLHF
d_call: TRBD1
clone_size: -
j_call: TRBJ1-6
v_call: TRBV10-2

cdr3_nt: TGTGCCAGCCAGGGGGCCGGCACTGAAGCTTTCTTT
cdr3_aa: CASQGAGTEAFF
d_call: TRBD1
clone_size: -
j_call: TRBJ1-1
v_call: TRBV25-1

cdr3_nt: TGTGCCGCCAGCAGAGATCGTGGGGGGGTCACCGGGGAGCTGTTTTTT
cdr3_aa: CAASRDRGGVTGELFF
d_call: TRBD2
clone_size: -
j_call: TRBJ2-2
v_call: TRBV15

cdr3_nt: -
cdr3_aa: CASSFYICSARDQGGELFF
d_call: -
clone_size: -
j_call: TRBJ2-2
v_call: TRBV2

cdr3_nt: TGTGCCAGCAGACGACTAGCGGGAGAATACGAGCAGTACTTC
cdr3_aa: CASRRLAGEYEQYF
d_call: TRBD2
clone_size: many
j_call: TRBJ2-7
v_call: TRBV6-5

cdr3_nt: TGTGCCAGCAGCCTAGCGGGAGCCAGGAAGCAGTACTTC
cdr3_aa: CASSLAGARKQYF
d_call: TRBD2
clone_size: -
j_call: TRBJ2-7
v_call: TRBV7-2

cdr3_nt: TGCAGTGCTAGAGCGGGGACAGGGCAATACGAGCAGTACTTC
cdr3_aa: CSARAGTGQYEQYF
d_call: TRBD1
clone_size: -
j_call: TRBJ2-7
v_call: TRBV20-1

cdr3_nt: TGTGCCAGCAGTTTACCGGGACAGAGCACAGATACGCAGTATTTT
cdr3_aa: CASSLPGQSTDTQYF
d_call: TRBD1
clone_size: -
j_call: TRBJ2-3
v_call: TRBV28

cdr3_nt: TGTGCCAGCAGGCTCACAGGCGCCGAAAAACTGTTTTTT
cdr3_aa: CASRLTGAEKLFF
d_call: -
clone_size: few
j_call: TRBJ1-4
v_call: TRBV13

cdr3_nt: TGTGCCACCAGTGATGCGAAGGGAGGTGGTGGCTACACCTTC
cdr3_aa: CATSDAKGGGGYTF
d_call: -
clone_size: many
j_call: TRBJ1-2
v_call: TRBV24-1

cdr3_nt: TGTGCCAGCAGCTTAGGATGGGGCGGGAGGGCCGAGACCCAGTACTTC
cdr3_aa: CASSLGWGGRAETQYF
d_call: TRBD2
clone_size: many
j_call: TRBJ2-5
v_call: TRBV7-2

cdr3_nt: TGTGCCAGTAGTGTATCGGGACGGGTGGATCAGCCCCAGCATTTT
cdr3_aa: CASSVSGRVDQPQHF
d_call: -
clone_size: many
j_call: TRBJ1-5
v_call: TRBV19

cdr3_nt: TGTGCCAGCAGTCCCGGGTGGTCTGGGGCCAACGTCCTGACTTTC
cdr3_aa: CASSPGWSGANVLTF
d_call: -
clone_size: once
j_call: TRBJ2-6
v_call: TRBV28

cdr3_nt: TGTGCCAGCAGCCTGCGCGGGGGGGGGAGTGACTATGGCTACACCTTC
cdr3_aa: CASSLRGGGSDYGYTF
d_call: -
clone_size: -
j_call: TRBJ1-2
v_call: TRBV7-3

cdr3_nt: TGTGCCAGCAGTTTAGGAGGCAAAGCTTCCTTT
cdr3_aa: CASSLGGKASF
d_call: -
clone_size: once
j_call: TRBJ1-1
v_call: TRBV2

cdr3_nt: TGTGCCAGCAGCAGGGGCGGGGACAGGGGAACGCCCCTCCACTTT
cdr3_aa: CASSRGGDRGTPLHF
d_call: TRBD1
clone_size: many
j_call: TRBJ1-6
v_call: TRBV28

cdr3_nt: TGTGCCAGCAGCGCGGGACTTAACACCGGGGAGCTGTTTTTT
cdr3_aa: CASSAGLNTGELFF
d_call: -
clone_size: many
j_call: TRBJ2-2
v_call: TRBV7-6

cdr3_nt: TGTGCCACCAGCCCTCGCCCCCTATTGCACTCTGGAAACACCATATATTTT
cdr3_aa: CATSPRPLLHSGNTIYF
d_call: -
clone_size: many
j_call: TRBJ1-3
v_call: TRBV15

cdr3_nt: TGCAGTGCAGACGGGGGGGGAGAGACCCAGTACTTC
cdr3_aa: CSADGGGETQYF
d_call: TRBD2
clone_size: medium-sized
j_call: TRBJ2-5
v_call: TRBV20-1